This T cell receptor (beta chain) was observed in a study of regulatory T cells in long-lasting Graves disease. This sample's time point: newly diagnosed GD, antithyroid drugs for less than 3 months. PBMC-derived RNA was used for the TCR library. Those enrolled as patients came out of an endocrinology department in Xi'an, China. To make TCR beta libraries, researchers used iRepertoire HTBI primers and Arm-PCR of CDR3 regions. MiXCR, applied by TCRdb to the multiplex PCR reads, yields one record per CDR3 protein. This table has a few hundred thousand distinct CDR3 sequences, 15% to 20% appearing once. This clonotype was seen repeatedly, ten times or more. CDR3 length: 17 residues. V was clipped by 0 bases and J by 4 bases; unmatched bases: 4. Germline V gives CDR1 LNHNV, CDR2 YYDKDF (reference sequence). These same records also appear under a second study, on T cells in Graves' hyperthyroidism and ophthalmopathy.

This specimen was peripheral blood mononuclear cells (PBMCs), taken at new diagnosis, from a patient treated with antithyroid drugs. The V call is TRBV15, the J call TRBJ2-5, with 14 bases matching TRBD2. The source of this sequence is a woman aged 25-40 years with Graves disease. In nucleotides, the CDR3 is TGTGCCACCAGCAGAGAGCTCGGGACTAGCGGGGGAGAGACCCAGTACTTC. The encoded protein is CATSRELGTSGGETQYF.